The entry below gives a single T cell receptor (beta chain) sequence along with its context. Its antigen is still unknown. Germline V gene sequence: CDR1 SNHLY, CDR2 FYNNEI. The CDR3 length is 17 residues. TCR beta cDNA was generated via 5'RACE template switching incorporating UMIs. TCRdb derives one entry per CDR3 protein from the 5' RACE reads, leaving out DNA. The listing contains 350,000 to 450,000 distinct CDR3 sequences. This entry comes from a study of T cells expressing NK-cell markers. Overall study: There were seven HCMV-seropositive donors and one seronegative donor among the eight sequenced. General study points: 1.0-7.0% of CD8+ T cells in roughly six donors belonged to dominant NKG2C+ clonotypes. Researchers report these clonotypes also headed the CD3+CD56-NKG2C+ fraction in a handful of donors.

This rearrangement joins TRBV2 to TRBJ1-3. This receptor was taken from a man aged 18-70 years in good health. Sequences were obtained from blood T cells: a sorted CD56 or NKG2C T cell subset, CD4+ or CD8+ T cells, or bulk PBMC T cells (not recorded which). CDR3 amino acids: CASRTWGSTSSGNTIYF.